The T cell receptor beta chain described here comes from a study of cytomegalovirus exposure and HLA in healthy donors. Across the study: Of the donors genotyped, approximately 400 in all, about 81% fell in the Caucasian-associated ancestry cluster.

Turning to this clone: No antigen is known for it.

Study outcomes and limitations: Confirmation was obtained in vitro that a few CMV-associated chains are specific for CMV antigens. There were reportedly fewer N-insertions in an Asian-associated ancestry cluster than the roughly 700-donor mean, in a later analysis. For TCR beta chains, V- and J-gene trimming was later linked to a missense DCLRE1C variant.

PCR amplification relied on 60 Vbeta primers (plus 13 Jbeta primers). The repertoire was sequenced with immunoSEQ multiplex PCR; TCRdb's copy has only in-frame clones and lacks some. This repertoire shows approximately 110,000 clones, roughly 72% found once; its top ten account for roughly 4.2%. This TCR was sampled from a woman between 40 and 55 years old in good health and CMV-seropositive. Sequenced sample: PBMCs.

CDR3 nucleotides: TGTGCCAGCAGCTTGGACAGGGCTAGCACAGATACGCAGTATTTT. As protein: CASSLDRASTDTQYF. V usage is TRBV7-3 and J usage is TRBJ2-3, with 8 bases fitting TRBD1. CDR3 length: 15 residues. Trimming at V came to 3 bases and at J to 0 bases, leaving 2 bases not matched to a gene. Germline loops: CDR1 SGHTA, CDR2 FQGTGA. Filled out from reference TRBV7-3 and TRBJ2-3, the complete variable domain reads GAGVSQTPSNKVTEKGKYVELRCDPISGHTALYWYRQSLGQGPEFLIYFQGTGAADDSGLPNDRFFAVRPEGSVSTLKIQRTERGDSAVYLCASSLDRASTDTQYFGPGTRLTVL.